This T cell receptor beta chain emerged from a study of blood T cell repertoires in COVID-19 (TCRdb year 2020). About the full investigation: Collaborator samples came from the United States, Italy and Spain and covered acute and convalescent phases of COVID-19. The dataset comprised deeply sampled blood TCRbeta repertoires from subjects exposed to, actively infected with, or recovered from COVID-19. The samples were drawn from the first 160 participants of the ongoing ImmuneRACE study and from 950 to 1,500 subjects provided by 6 global collaborators. A freely available public database, intended as a resource for researchers studying the immune response to SARS-CoV-2, is where the repertoires were released. Where available, HLA class I and class II types were obtained from metadata supplied by the sample provider rather than from assay-based typing. The material from the prospective study consisted of cDNA or gDNA derived from T cells, B-cell-depleted T cells, or PBMCs. Nearly every sample came with metadata listing a de-identified subject ID, COVID-19 status, age in years and sex.

For CDR1 and CDR2, the germline V gene (reference sequence) lists GTSNPN and SVGIG. From cysteine to phenylalanine, the CDR3 is 15 amino acids long. Only the CDR3 DNA is retained, 45 bases long and in frame from the first base. V is cut back by 1 base and J by 12 bases, with 14 bases in the junction unmatched. This clone was observed a single time. Its antigen specificity is not known. Base-call qualities are not available, and no considerably larger clone is one nucleotide away. TCRbeta CDR3 regions were amplified from genomic DNA by means of the immunoSEQ Assay, a bias-controlled multiplex PCR. Per the authors' processing: Nucleated cell counts per sample were estimated from amplification of reference gene primers within the assay. To quantify the absolute abundance of each unique TCRbeta CDR3 rearrangement, sequence reads were collapsed and filtered. For each sample, productive Simpson clonality was calculated as the square root of Simpson's diversity index over productive rearrangements. TCRdb stores this immuneACCESS table with in-frame sequences only. Part of the clones is absent; in the studies checked, under half of the shortfall reflects unresolved V genes, and no reason is known for the rest. That table gives V, J and clone size, and the DNA gave D and trimming. Counted in this sample were about 230,000 clones; 80% to 90% of them appeared once. The ten biggest clones cover 3% to 4% of the sample.

The study at large found these results: How much clinical and demographic metadata was included differed by source and by participant, and the metadata was provided uncurated.

Participants in the prospective study were aged 18 to 89 years, lived in about two dozen United States geographic areas, and enrolled through a virtual design. In the prospective study, cohorts were assigned on the basis of participant-reported clinical history obtained from a screening survey and a study questionnaire. Exposed participants had been in contact with someone with a PCR-confirmed or clinician-diagnosed COVID-19 case within 2 weeks of study entry. In the prospective study, whole blood, serum and a nasopharyngeal or oropharyngeal swab were collected from each participant by mobile phlebotomists. Additional blood draws and questionnaires over a 2-month period could optionally be provided by prospective study participants. Blood samples from the prospective study were shipped frozen or at room temperature prior to DNA extraction.

The sample taken for sequencing was PBMCs or T cells enriched from blood (not recorded which). The chain was built from TRBV30 and TRBJ1-4, with 7 bases matching TRBD1. The sequence was collected from a woman in her twenties or thirties who had been exposed to COVID-19. The nucleotide sequence is given as TGTGCCTGGAGTGCGAACAGGGGAGGCTCGAGGGAACTGTTTTTT. Its protein is CAWSANRGGSRELFF. The CDR3 plus the reference TRBV30 and TRBJ1-4 genes for the other parts give the full variable domain: SQTIHQWPATLVQPVGSPLSLECTVEGTSNPNLYWYRQAAGRGLQLLFYSVGIGQISSEVPQNLSASRPQDRQFILSSKKLLLSDSGFYLCAWSANRGGSRELFFGSGTQLSVL.